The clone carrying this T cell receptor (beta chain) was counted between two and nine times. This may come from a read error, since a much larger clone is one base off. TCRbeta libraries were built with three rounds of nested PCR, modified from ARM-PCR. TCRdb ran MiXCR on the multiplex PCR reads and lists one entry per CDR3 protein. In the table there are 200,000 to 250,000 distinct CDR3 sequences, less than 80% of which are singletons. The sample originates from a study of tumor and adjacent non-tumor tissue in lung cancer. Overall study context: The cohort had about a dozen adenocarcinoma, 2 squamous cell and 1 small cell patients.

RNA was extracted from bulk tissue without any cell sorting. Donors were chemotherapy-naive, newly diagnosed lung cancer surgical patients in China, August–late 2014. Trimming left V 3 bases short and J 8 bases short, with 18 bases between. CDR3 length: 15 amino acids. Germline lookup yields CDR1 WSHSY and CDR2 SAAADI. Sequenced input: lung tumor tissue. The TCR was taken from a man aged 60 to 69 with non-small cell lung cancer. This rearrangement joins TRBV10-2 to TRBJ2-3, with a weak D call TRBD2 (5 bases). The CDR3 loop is CASSEPSFHSGTQYF. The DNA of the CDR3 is TGCGCCAGCAGTGAACCTAGCTTTCACTCGGGTACGCAGTATTTT.